What follows are 20 T cell receptor beta chains derived from one specimen sequenced in a study of blood T cell repertoires in COVID-19. The table came from immunoSEQ multiplex PCR; TCRdb's copy has only in-frame clones and leaves some out. The repertoire holds around 340,000 clones, over 85% seen once, with approximately 4.1% in the top ten. Material: peripheral blood. The receptors originated from a woman aged 60 to 75 with COVID-19, enrolled during active disease.

This chain uses TRBV5-1 with TRBJ2-3; the match to TRBD2 covers 8 bases. Germline V gene sequence: CDR1 SGHRS, CDR2 YFSETQ. The junction had 4 bases not matched to a gene; V was cut back by 4 bases and J by 0 bases. The CDR3 has 15 amino acids. CDR3 loop: CASSPGGASTDTQYF. For the CDR3, the DNA is TGCGCCAGCAGCCCCGGGGGGGCTAGCACAGATACGCAGTATTTT.

This clone was counted only a few times. The chain is built from TRBV27 and TRBJ1-1, with 7 nucleotides matching TRBD1. Germline V gene sequence: CDR1 MNHEY, CDR2 SMNVEV (reference sequence). This CDR3 contains 14 residues. With V trimmed by 0 bases and J by 6 bases, 4 bases remained unmatched. The CDR3 here is CASSLSGTAPEAFF. DNA for the CDR3: TGTGCCAGCAGTTTATCAGGGACAGCTCCTGAAGCTTTCTTT.

The chain carries TRBV6-5 and TRBJ1-2, with D tentatively TRBD1 (6 bases). The germline V gene has CDR1 MNHEY and CDR2 SVGAGI. The CDR3 is made up of 12 amino acids. The V end lost 7 bases, the J end lost 5 bases, and 11 bases lay between the germline ends. CDR3 nucleotides: TGTGCCAGCAAAAGGGGGGGGTATGGCTACACCTTC. Translated: CASKRGGYGYTF.

The chain joins TRBV9 to TRBJ2-3, with 9 bases that match TRBD2. Germline V lookup: CDR1 SGDLS, CDR2 YYNGEE. This CDR3 spans 15 amino acids. J was trimmed by 2 bases and V by 1 base; bases with no gene match: 2. The CDR3 sequence: CASSVIAGATDTQYF. DNA for the CDR3: TGTGCCAGCAGCGTAATAGCGGGGGCCACAGATACGCAGTATTTT.

V usage is TRBV11-2 and J usage is TRBJ2-7; D is possibly TRBD1 (5 bases). Germline CDR1 reads SGHAT; CDR2 reads FQNNGV. With 5 bases removed from V and 7 bases from J, the gap between germline ends came to 21 bases. The CDR3 has 15 amino acids. CDR3 sequence: CASSPAPSGYREQYF. CDR3 DNA sequence: TGTGCCAGCAGCCCAGCGCCATCAGGGTATAGAGAGCAGTACTTC.

This clone was counted only a few times. The rearrangement joins TRBV10-3 to TRBJ2-2; D might be TRBD1 (6 bases). Deletions cut 2 bases from V and 6 bases from J, with 19 bases between. The CDR3 spans 17 residues. CDR1 and CDR2 from the germline V gene are ENHRY and SYGVKD. Here the CDR3 reads CAISEGLTGAAAGELFF. The DNA of the CDR3 is TGTGCCATCAGTGAGGGATTGACAGGCGCGGCTGCCGGGGAGCTGTTTTTT.

This chain uses TRBV6-5 with TRBJ1-2, with D maybe TRBD1 (5 bases). V lost 0 bases and J 6 bases, leaving 8 bases between the germline ends. CDR1 is MNHEY, CDR2 SVGAGI, per germline. The CDR3 runs to 13 residues. The CDR3 sequence: CASSYSREDGYTF. The CDR3, as DNA: TGTGCCAGCAGTTACTCCAGGGAAGATGGCTACACCTTC.

The genes are TRBV5-1 and TRBJ2-7; a possible D gene is TRBD1 (6 bases). The ends were cut back, 0 bases at V and 0 bases at J, with 10 bases in the middle. CDR3 length: 15 amino acids. Looked up from germline, CDR1 is SGHRS and CDR2 is YFSETQ. CDR3 sequence: CASSLGTGPSYEQYF. The CDR3 bases are TGCGCCAGCAGCTTGGGAACAGGGCCCTCCTACGAGCAGTACTTC.

V is TRBV7-6 and J is TRBJ2-7; 8 bases match TRBD2. V was pared by 1 base and J by 0 bases, with 14 bases of the junction left unmatched. The germline V gene has CDR1 SGHVS and CDR2 FNYEAQ. The CDR3 sequence is 19 residues long. Here the CDR3 DNA reads TGTGCCAGCAGCTTAGGGCCCCCTTTTGGCGGGGGGAACTCCTACGAGCAGTACTTC. It encodes CASSLGPPFGGGNSYEQYF.

The gene calls are TRBV27 and TRBJ2-1; TRBD2 matches 15 bases. The V gene end was trimmed by 4 bases and the J gene end by 0 bases; junction bases not matched to a gene: 4. The CDR3 runs 18 residues. The germline CDR1 and CDR2 sequences are MNHEY and SMNVEV (reference sequence). The CDR3 nucleotides read TGTGCCAGCAGTTCTGGACTAGCGGGGGGGCTCTCCTACAATGAGCAGTTCTTC. Amino acids: CASSSGLAGGLSYNEQFF.

The genes are TRBV3-1 (or the pseudogene TRBV3-2) and TRBJ1-6; D is unclear. The CDR3 sequence is 15 residues long. Trimming removed 0 bases from V and 10 bases from J, with 13 bases in between. Germline values: CDR1 LGHDT, CDR2 YNNKEL (reference sequence). The CDR3 DNA follows: TGTGCCAGCAGCCAAGATAACCTACCCCGGTCACCCCTCCACTTT. Translating it yields CASSQDNLPRSPLHF.

CDR3 sequence: CASSYSGEGGQPQHF. The CDR3 region has the DNA TGTGCCAGCAGTTACTCGGGAGAAGGTGGGCAGCCCCAGCATTTT. This chain links TRBV6-2 or TRBV6-3 with TRBJ1-5; D not certain. CDR3 length: 15 residues. Germline loops: CDR1 MNHEY, CDR2 SVGEGT. The V end was cut by 0 bases, the J end by 7 bases, with 13 bases between.

The chain links TRBV3-1 (or the pseudogene TRBV3-2) to TRBJ2-3, with D possibly being TRBD1 (5 bases). CDR1 and CDR2 from the germline V gene are LGHDT and YNNKEL (reference sequence). This CDR3 region has 15 residues. V lost 0 bases and J lost 3, with 10 bases in between. CDR3 residues: CASSQDGAQTDTQYF. In DNA, the CDR3 is TGTGCCAGCAGCCAAGATGGGGCCCAAACAGATACGCAGTATTTT.

The rearrangement uses TRBV30 and TRBJ1-2; D is perhaps TRBD1 (6 bases). The CDR3 sequence is 13 residues long. The germline V gene has CDR1 GTSNPN and CDR2 SVGIG (reference sequence). Trimming left V 3 bases short and J 8 bases short, with 16 bases between. The CDR3 loop reads CAWSDLQGSGYTF. The CDR3 nucleotides are TGTGCCTGGAGCGATTTACAGGGCTCGGGCTACACCTTC.

The chain recombines TRBV15 with TRBJ1-5, with no clear D. This CDR3 has 14 amino acids. The V and J ends lost 0 bases and 5 bases respectively, with 8 bases between them. The germline CDR1 and CDR2 sequences are LNHNV and YYDKDF (reference sequence). Written as DNA, the CDR3 is TGTGCCACCAGCAGAGAGTTCCAGTATCAGCCCCAGCATTTT. This gives the protein CATSREFQYQPQHF.

This clone is a singleton in its sample. V and J are TRBV14 and TRBJ2-1; TRBD2 matches 7 bases. This CDR3 has 21 amino acids. Unmatched junction bases numbered 21, after V lost 0 bases and J lost 4 bases. Germline lookup yields CDR1 SGHDN and CDR2 FVKESK. This CDR3 reads CASSQDLNTLEGSGLYNEQFF. CDR3 DNA: TGTGCCAGCAGCCAAGATTTAAACACCCTAGAAGGTAGCGGGTTATACAATGAGCAGTTCTTC. Using reference TRBV14 and TRBJ2-1 for the parts outside the CDR3, the full variable domain is EAGVTQFPSHSVIEKGQTVTLRCDPISGHDNLYWYRRVMGKEIKFLLHFVKESKQDESGMPNNRFLAERTGGTYSTLKVQPAELEDSGVYFCASSQDLNTLEGSGLYNEQFFGPGTRLTVL.

The DNA for the CDR3 is TGTGCCATCGCCCGGACAGAGAAAGAGACCCAGTACTTC. As protein: CAIARTEKETQYF. This chain links TRBV10-3 with TRBJ2-5; a possible D gene is TRBD1 (6 bases). This CDR3 spans 13 amino acids. The germline V gene has CDR1 ENHRY and CDR2 SYGVKD. The germline V and J ends were trimmed by 8 bases and 3 bases, with 13 bases remaining between them.

This chain joins TRBV3-1 (or the pseudogene TRBV3-2) and TRBJ2-7; no definite D call. V was shortened by 3 bases and J by 4 bases, with 4 bases between the two germline ends. Germline V gene lookup returns CDR1 LGHDT and CDR2 YNNKEL (reference sequence). The CDR3 is 11 amino acids. The CDR3 protein is CASSQSYEQYF. The DNA for the CDR3 is TGTGCCAGCAGCCAGTCATACGAGCAGTACTTC.

This chain joins TRBV28 and TRBJ1-2; 9 nucleotides line up with TRBD1. J lost 6 bases, V lost 6 bases, and 5 bases had no gene match. This CDR3 comprises 13 residues. From germline, CDR1 is MDHEN and CDR2 SYDVKM. DNA for the CDR3: TGTGCCAGCAGGAGGGACAGGGCAGATGGCTACACCTTC. It codes for CASRRDRADGYTF.

The chain links TRBV4-2 to TRBJ1-2, with TRBD1 matching over 9 bases. Germline assignment: CDR1 LGHNA and CDR2 YNFKEQ. The CDR3 contains 17 residues. V gave up 0 bases and J gave up 5 bases; unmatched junction bases: 10. DNA for the CDR3: TGTGCCAGCAGCCAAGATGTGGGACAGGGAGTAGTTTATGGCTACACCTTC. Protein: CASSQDVGQGVVYGYTF.